This T cell receptor beta chain stems from a study of radiation and T cells in renal cell carcinoma (dated by TCRdb to about 2020). Turning to the overall study: A total of some 51 samples underwent TCR beta sequencing, made up of roughly 26 tumors and about 27 peripheral blood samples. A total of about 4 million unique CDR3 nucleotide sequences, encoding some 2,700,000 unique CDR3 amino acid sequences, were found across all 50 or so samples. The final blood draw took place at 4 weeks after radiation, the same time as nephrectomy.

Beyond this particular receptor, the publication reports: Changes in the blood repertoire were not tracked past 4 weeks after treatment. Because pretreatment tumor biopsies were not available, the study could not determine whether clonotypes were already present within the tumor at baseline. Effects of radiation dose or scheduling on the TCR repertoire could not be addressed with the single-armed trial design. An increase in top tumor clonotypes in blood was observed from baseline to 2 weeks post-radiation, followed by contraction by 4 weeks, which was taken to suggest transient expansion of tumor-resident clones.

The immunoSEQ kit was used, according to the manufacturer's recommendations, to generate TCR beta libraries from genomic DNA. To prepare libraries, a first multiplex PCR with proprietary primers was run, followed by a second PCR that added unique barcodes, and a bead cleanup was done after each round. A positive control reaction and a negative control reaction, both provided in the kit, were run with every batch of samples. The final libraries were assessed on an Agilent 4200 TapeStation D1000 ScreenTape, pooled by volume, and quantified by qPCR. An Illumina NextSeq500 fitted with a MidOutput 150-cycle cartridge performed the sequencing, running 156 Read1 cycles and 15 Index1 cycles with the kit's custom primers. The pooled library was loaded at around 0.98 pM, with a roughly 21% PhiX control spiked in. Per the original workflow: The vendor-processed data were analyzed in R, and a clonotype was defined as all T cells that share the same CDR3 nucleotide sequence. In the clone abundance analyses, frequencies were normalized to the 10,000 most abundant clones in each sample. Public T cell clones, averaging fewer than five per sample, were removed before analysis. An abundance difference of at least 32-fold between compartments was the criterion for calling clonotypes tumor-enriched or baseline blood-enriched. A beta-binomial differential abundance model was used to identify clonotypes that were expanded or contracted between blood time points. The Baroni-Urbani and Buser coefficient was used to measure tumor-blood repertoire similarity, and groups were compared with two-tailed Wilcoxon tests in R. Imported from immuneACCESS, the table was reduced by TCRdb to in-frame sequences with V and J called. These copies leave out some clones; in studies compared against another copy, an unresolved V gene accounts for under half, and the cause of the remainder is not known. V and J calls and clone size are as listed in that table; D and trimming were resolved from the DNA. Across this sample there are about 150,000 clones, with 65% to 90% seen only once. Of the sample, 15% to 20% falls within the top ten clones.

This sample's time point label indicates: blood 4 weeks post-SBRT, at nephrectomy. In the paper's terms, the treatment or condition label means: 15 Gy SBRT to primary tumor, nephrectomy 4 weeks later. Samples came from a clinical trial, in which primary renal cell carcinomas received 15 Gy stereotactic body radiation therapy followed by nephrectomy 4 weeks later. To follow tumor-enriched clonotypes, serial peripheral blood was collected from radiation-treated patients at baseline and at 2 weeks and 4 weeks after SBRT. Renal cell carcinoma with clear cell pathology was present in all patients. Genomic DNA for TCR sequencing was prepared using the QIAamp DNA Blood Mini Kit (Qiagen). Samples were included in the analyses only if all quality control checks were passed. Concerning this clone: This clone's antigen is unknown. No much larger clone exists at a distance of one base, and base qualities are not known.

The material was blood, obtained from a patient whose treatment included radiotherapy and nephrectomy. The clonotype was recovered from a woman in her 50s with renal cell carcinoma.

The CDR3: CASSEAFCEGSPNRTDTQYF. The DNA sequence follows: TGTGCCAGCAGCGAGGCTTTTTGTGAGGGCTCCCCAAATCGCACAGATACGCAGTATTTT. The chain was built from TRBV21-1 and TRBJ2-3; TRBD2 is the table's D call, not checked against the DNA. TRBV21-1 is listed as a pseudogene. CDR3 length: 20 amino acids, cysteine to phenylalanine. Just the 60-base CDR3 DNA is kept, in frame starting at base 1.